The present T cell receptor beta chain was sequenced within a study of T cells expressing NK-cell markers. Turning to the study itself: Underlying the TCR beta repertoires were sorted CD3+CD56+NKG2C+, CD3+CD56+NKG2C- and CD3+CD56-NKG2C+ T cells. Study findings and constraints: Nothing established the HCMV specificity of expanded NKG2C+ T cell clones.

UMI-tagged 5'RACE template switching yielded the TCR beta cDNA. TCRdb processed the 5' RACE reads again and assigns one entry to each CDR3 protein, with no DNA. The sample data list 400,000 or so distinct CDR3 sequences. To note about this clonotype: What it binds is unknown.

The TCR originated in a woman in her 50s in good health. Sequences were obtained from blood T cells: a sorted CD56 or NKG2C T cell subset, CD4+ or CD8+ T cells, or bulk PBMC T cells (not recorded which).

CDR3 in amino acids: CASSGLDRGPAGTDTQYF. V usage is TRBV2 and J usage is TRBJ2-3; the TCRdb D gene call, TRBD1, has no DNA to confirm it. CDR1 and CDR2 (germline): SNHLY, FYNNEI. CDR3 length equals 18 residues. Looking up the rest from reference TRBV2 and TRBJ2-3 gives the full variable domain: EPEVTQTPSHQVTQMGQEVILRCVPISNHLYFYWYRQILGQKVEFLVSFYNNEISEKSEIFDDQFSVERPDGSNFTLKIRSTKLEDSAMYFCASSGLDRGPAGTDTQYFGPGTRLTVL.